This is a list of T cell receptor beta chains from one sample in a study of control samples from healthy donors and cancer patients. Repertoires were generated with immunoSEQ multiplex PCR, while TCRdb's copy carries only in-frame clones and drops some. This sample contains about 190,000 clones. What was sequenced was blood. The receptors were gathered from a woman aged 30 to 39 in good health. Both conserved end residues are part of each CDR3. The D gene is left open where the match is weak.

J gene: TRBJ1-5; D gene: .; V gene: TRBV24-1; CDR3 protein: CATSGLDSNQPQHF; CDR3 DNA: TGTGCCACCAGTGGTCTGGATAGCAATCAGCCCCAGCATTTT
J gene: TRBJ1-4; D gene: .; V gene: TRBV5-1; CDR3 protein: CASSLSAENEKLFF; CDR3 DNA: TGCGCCAGCAGCTTGTCAGCGGAGAATGAAAAACTGTTTTTT
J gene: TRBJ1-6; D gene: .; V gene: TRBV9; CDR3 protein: CASSLSSYNSPLHF; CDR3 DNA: TGTGCCAGCAGCTTAAGCTCCTATAATTCACCCCTCCACTTT
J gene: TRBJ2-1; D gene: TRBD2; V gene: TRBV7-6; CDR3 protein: CASRRTSGGAYNEQFF; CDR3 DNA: TGTGCCAGCAGGCGGACTAGCGGGGGGGCCTACAATGAGCAGTTCTTC
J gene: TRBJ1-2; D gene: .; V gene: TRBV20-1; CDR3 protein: CSASITGQSTGYTF; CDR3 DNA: TGCAGTGCTAGTATAACAGGCCAATCCACTGGCTACACCTTC
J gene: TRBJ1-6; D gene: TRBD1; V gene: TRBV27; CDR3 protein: CASSRDREKNSPLHF; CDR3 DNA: TGTGCCAGCAGCCGGGACAGGGAGAAGAATTCACCCCTCCACTTT
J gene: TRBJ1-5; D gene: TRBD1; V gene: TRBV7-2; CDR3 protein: CASSLYGTGGNQPQHF; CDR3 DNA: TGTGCCAGCAGCTTGTACGGGACAGGAGGGAATCAGCCCCAGCATTTT
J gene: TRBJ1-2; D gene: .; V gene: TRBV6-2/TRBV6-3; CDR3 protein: CASSYSGNGYTF; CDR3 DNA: TGTGCCAGCAGTTACTCGGGGAATGGCTACACCTTC
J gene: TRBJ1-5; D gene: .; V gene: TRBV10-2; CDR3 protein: CASRDIVRETTHSELVGGQPQHF; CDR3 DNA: TGCGCCAGCCGGGACATTGTTAGGGAGACAACCCATTCGGAGTTGGTTGGAGGTCAGCCCCAGCATTTT
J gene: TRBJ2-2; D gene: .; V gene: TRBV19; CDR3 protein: CASNEFPNTGELFF; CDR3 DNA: TGTGCCAGTAATGAGTTCCCGAACACCGGGGAGCTGTTTTTT
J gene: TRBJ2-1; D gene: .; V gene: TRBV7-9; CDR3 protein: CASSLQGYNEQFF; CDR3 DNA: TGTGCCAGCAGCTTACAGGGATACAATGAGCAGTTCTTC
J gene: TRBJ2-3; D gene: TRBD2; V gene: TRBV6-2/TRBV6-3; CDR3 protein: CASSPSGGGSDTQYF; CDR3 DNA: TGTGCCAGCAGCCCTAGCGGGGGGGGTTCAGATACGCAGTATTTT
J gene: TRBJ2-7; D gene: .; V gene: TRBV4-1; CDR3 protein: CASSPRRGYSYEQYF; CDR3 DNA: TGCGCCAGCAGCCCCCGACGGGGGTACTCCTACGAGCAGTACTTC
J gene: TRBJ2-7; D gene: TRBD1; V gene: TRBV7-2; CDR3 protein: CASSWDRGSRTYEQYF; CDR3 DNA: TGTGCCAGCAGCTGGGACAGGGGGTCAAGAACCTACGAGCAGTACTTC
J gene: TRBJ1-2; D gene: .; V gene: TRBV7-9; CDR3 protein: CASSRRVGGYTF; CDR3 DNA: TGTGCCAGCAGTCGAAGGGTGGGAGGCTACACCTTC
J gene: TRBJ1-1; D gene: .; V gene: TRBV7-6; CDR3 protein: CASSPPGPLEAFF; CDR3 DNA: TGTGCCAGCAGCCCCCCGGGCCCCTTAGAGGCTTTCTTT
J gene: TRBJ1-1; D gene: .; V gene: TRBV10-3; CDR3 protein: CAISVTGVNTEAFF; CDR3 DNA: TGTGCCATCAGTGTGACGGGGGTCAACACTGAAGCTTTCTTT
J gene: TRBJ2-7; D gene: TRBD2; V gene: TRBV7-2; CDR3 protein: CASSLASSGGSYEQYF; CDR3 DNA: TGTGCCAGCAGCTTAGCCTCTAGCGGGGGGTCCTACGAGCAGTACTTC
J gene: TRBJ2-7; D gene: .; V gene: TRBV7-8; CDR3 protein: CASRSGVYEQYF; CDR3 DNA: TGTGCCAGCAGATCAGGGGTCTACGAGCAGTACTTC
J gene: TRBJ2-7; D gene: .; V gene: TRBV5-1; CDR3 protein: CASSTLPGAENEQYF; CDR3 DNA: TGCGCCAGCAGCACACTCCCGGGCGCAGAAAATGAGCAGTACTTC
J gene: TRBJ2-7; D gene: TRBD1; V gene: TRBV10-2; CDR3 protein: CASSLAGDRDNYEQYF; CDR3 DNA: TGCGCCAGCAGTCTCGCCGGGGACAGGGACAACTACGAGCAGTACTTC
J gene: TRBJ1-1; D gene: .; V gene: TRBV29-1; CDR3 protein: CSVFNLNTEAFF; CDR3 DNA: TGCAGCGTTTTTAACCTGAACACTGAAGCTTTCTTT
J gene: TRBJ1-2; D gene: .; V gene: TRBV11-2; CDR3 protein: CASSLGGYRGYTF; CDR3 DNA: TGTGCCAGCAGCTTAGGAGGGTATCGTGGCTACACCTTC
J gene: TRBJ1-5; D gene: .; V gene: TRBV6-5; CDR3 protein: CASSPNLILPQHF; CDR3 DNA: TGTGCCAGCAGTCCAAATCTTATCCTGCCCCAGCATTTT
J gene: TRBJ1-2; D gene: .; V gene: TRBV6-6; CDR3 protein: CASTLQGAYGYTF; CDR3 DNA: TGTGCCAGCACGTTGCAGGGCGCCTATGGCTACACCTTC
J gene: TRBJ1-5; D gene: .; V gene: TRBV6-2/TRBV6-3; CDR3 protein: CASSSSGVNQPQHF; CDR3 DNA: TGTGCCAGCAGTTCTTCAGGGGTCAATCAGCCCCAGCATTTT
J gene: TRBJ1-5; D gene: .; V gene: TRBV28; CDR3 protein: CASSLSTAYSNQPQHF; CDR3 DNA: TGTGCCAGCAGTTTATCGACAGCTTATAGCAATCAGCCCCAGCATTTT
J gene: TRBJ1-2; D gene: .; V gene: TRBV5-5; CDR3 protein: CASSLEDRGLYGYTF; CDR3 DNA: TGTGCCAGCAGCTTGGAAGATAGGGGCCTCTATGGCTACACCTTC
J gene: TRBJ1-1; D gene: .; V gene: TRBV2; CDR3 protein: CASSIRGGAEAFF; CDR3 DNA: TGTGCCAGCAGTATACGAGGAGGTGCTGAAGCTTTCTTT
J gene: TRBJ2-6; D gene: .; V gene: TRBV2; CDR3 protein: CASRQEAGANVLTF; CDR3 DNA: TGTGCCTCCCGACAGGAAGCTGGGGCCAACGTCCTGACTTTC
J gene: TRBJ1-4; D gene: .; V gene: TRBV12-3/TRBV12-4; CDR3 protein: CASSPGLNEKLFF; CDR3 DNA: TGTGCCAGCAGCCCCGGCCTTAATGAAAAACTGTTTTTT
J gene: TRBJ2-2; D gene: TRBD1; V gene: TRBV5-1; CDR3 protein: CASSLGGGRTGELFF; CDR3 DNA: TGCGCCAGCAGCTTGGGAGGGGGCCGGACCGGGGAGCTGTTTTTT
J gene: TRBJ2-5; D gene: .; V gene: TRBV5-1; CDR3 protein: CASSWSSRLRGETQYF; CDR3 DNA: TGCGCCAGCAGCTGGTCTAGCCGGCTCCGTGGAGAGACCCAGTACTTC
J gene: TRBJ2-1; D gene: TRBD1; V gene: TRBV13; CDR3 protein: CASSRDRVGSYNEQFF; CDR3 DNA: TGTGCCAGCAGCCGGGACAGGGTGGGGTCCTACAATGAGCAGTTCTTC
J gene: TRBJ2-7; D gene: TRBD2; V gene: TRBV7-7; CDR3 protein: CASSLPTSGGYCEQYF; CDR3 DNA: TGTGCTAGCAGCTTACCGACTAGCGGGGGTTATTGCGAGCAGTACTTC
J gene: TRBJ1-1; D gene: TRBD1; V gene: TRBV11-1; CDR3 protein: CASSRGQGEAEAFF; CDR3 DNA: TGTGCCAGCAGCCGGGGACAGGGTGAGGCTGAAGCTTTCTTT
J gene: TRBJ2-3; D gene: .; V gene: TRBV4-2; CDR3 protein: CASSLQRGDTQYF; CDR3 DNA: TGTGCCAGCAGCCTGCAGCGTGGGGATACGCAGTATTTT
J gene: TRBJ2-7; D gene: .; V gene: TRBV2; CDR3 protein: CASLGSNDEQYF; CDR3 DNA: TGTGCCAGCCTCGGTAGTAACGACGAGCAGTACTTC
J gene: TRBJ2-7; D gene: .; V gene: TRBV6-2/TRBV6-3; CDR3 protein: CASSPDYEQYF; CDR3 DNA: TGTGCCAGCAGTCCCGACTACGAGCAGTACTTC
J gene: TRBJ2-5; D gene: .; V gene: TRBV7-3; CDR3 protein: CASSLDGGAEETQYF; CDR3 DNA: TGTGCCAGCAGCTTAGACGGGGGAGCCGAAGAGACCCAGTACTTC
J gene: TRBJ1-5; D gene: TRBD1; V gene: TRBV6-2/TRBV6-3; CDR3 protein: CASSSDRDESSNQPQHF; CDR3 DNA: TGTGCCAGCAGCTCCGACAGGGATGAGAGTAGCAATCAGCCCCAGCATTTT
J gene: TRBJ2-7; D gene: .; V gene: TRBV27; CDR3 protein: CASSSTSVSYEQYF; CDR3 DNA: TGTGCCAGCAGTTCCACCAGTGTTTCCTACGAGCAGTACTTC
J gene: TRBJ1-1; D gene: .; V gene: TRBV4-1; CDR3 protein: CASTTSRYTEAFF; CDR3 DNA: TGCGCCAGCACCACAAGTCGATACACTGAAGCTTTCTTT
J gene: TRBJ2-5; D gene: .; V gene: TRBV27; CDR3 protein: CASSFGGETQYF; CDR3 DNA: TGTGCCAGCAGTTTCGGTGGGGAGACCCAGTACTTC
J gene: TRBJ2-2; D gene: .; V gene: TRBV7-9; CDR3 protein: CASTTGWTVGVTGELFF; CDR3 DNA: TGTGCCAGCACCACAGGGTGGACGGTGGGTGTAACCGGGGAGCTGTTTTTT
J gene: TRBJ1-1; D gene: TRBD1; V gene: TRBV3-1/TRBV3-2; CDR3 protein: CASSRPGQGRTEAFF; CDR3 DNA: TGTGCCAGCAGCCGACCGGGACAGGGGAGGACTGAAGCTTTCTTT
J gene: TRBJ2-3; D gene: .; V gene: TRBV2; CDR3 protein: CAKARVGDTQYF; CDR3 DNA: TGTGCCAAAGCTAGGGTCGGCGATACGCAGTATTTT
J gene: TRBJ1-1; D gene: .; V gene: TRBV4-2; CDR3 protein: CASSQARDAGGTAEAFF; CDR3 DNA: TGTGCCAGCAGCCAAGCCCGGGACGCCGGAGGTACGGCTGAAGCTTTCTTT
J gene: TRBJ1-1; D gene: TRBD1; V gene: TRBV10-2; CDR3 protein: CASSGSSTGKDTEAFF; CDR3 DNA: TGCGCCAGCAGTGGGAGCTCGACAGGGAAGGACACTGAAGCTTTCTTT
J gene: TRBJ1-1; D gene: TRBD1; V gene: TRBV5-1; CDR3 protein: CASSLSGQFNTEAFF; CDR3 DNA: TGCGCCAGCAGCTTGTCGGGACAGTTTAACACTGAAGCTTTCTTT
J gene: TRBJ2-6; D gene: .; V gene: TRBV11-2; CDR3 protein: CASSLGLVRQVQGANVLTF; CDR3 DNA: TGTGCCAGCAGCTTAGGGTTAGTCAGACAGGTCCAAGGGGCCAACGTCCTGACTTTC
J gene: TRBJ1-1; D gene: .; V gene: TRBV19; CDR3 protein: CASSRTGLNTEAFF; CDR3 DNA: TGTGCCAGTAGCCGCACGGGGTTGAACACTGAAGCTTTCTTT
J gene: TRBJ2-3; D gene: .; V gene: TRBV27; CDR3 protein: CASSFFFTDTQYF; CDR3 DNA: TGTGCCAGCAGTTTTTTTTTCACAGATACGCAGTATTTT
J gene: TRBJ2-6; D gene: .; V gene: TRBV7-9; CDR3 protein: CASSSLHFSGANVLTF; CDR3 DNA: TGTGCCAGCAGCTCACTACACTTCTCTGGGGCCAACGTCCTGACTTTC